This paragraph reports one TCR beta chain. Its cognate antigen has yet to be identified. No base quality information exists; no much larger clone differs at one position. The receptor library was made with RT-PCR. Instrument used: Illumina HiSeq 2500. TCRdb redid the processing of the public reads, applying fastp at Q25 and MiXCR, and retained in-frame beta chains. Every CDR3 protein is listed once, alongside the most common genes and DNA of its rows. For this sample there are about 700,000 distinct CDR3 sequences; around 16% appear just once. The top ten clones comprise roughly 12% of the sample. CDR1 and CDR2 (SEHNR, FQNEAQ) derive from the germline V gene (reference sequence). V and J lose 0 bases and 6 bases, and a span of 12 bases separates them. From the cysteine up to the phenylalanine, the CDR3 has a length of 15 residues. Only the CDR3 DNA stays, 45 bases, in frame from base 1. The sample belongs to a study of response to subunit inactivated influenza vaccine (dated by TCRdb to the late 2010s). With regard to the full study: The study used deep quantitative T cell receptor repertoire profiling to track responses to a trivalent subunit inactivated influenza vaccine.

Summary of the overall study and its limitations: It was suggested by the authors that each seasonal influenza vaccination may recruit only a limited number of new T cells.

The chain couples TRBV7-9 to TRBJ2-1; D gene: possibly TRBD2, on 6 matching bases. The material sequenced was PBMCs from blood, taken roughly 13 days after vaccination. The receptor comes from a man in his fifties who received an inactivated influenza vaccine. Donor details come from another sample of the same person, matched by shared clones. The CDR3 has the sequence CASSLAGGNANEQFF. At the DNA level, the sequence is TGTGCCAGCAGCTTAGCGGGAGGAAACGCCAATGAGCAGTTCTTC.